This TCR beta chain was identified in a study of glioma-infiltrating T cells. Study findings and constraints: Tissue and blood shared very few CDR3 sequences.

At least ten counts were recorded for this clonotype. Its specificity is unknown. CDR1 and CDR2 from the germline V gene are LNHDA and SQIVND (reference sequence). V lost 3 bases, J lost 10 bases, and 15 bases lay in between. There are 13 residues in the CDR3. The iRepertoire nested amplicon-rescue multiplex PCR amplified TCR alpha and beta CDR3s from RNA. TCRdb ran MiXCR on the multiplex PCR reads and lists one entry per CDR3 protein. The sample lists under 130,000 distinct CDR3 sequences, about 30% seen once, with 35% to 55% in the top ten. This receptor was obtained from a human donor with low-grade glioma or glioblastoma, undergoing nonglioma brain surgery, or in good health (not recorded which). The rearrangement uses TRBV19 and TRBJ1-2; no definite D call. Sequencing was carried out using glioma tissue, nonneoplastic brain tissue, or PBMCs (not recorded which). CDR3 sequence: CASSILAGRDYTF. CDR3 DNA: TGTGCCAGTAGTATCCTGGCAGGACGGGACTACACCTTC. Using reference TRBV19 and TRBJ1-2 for the parts outside the CDR3, the full variable domain is DGGITQSPKYLFRKEGQNVTLSCEQNLNHDAMYWYRQDPGQGLRLIYYSQIVNDFQKGDIAEGYSVSREKKESFPLTVTSAQKNPTAFYLCASSILAGRDYTFGSGTRLTVV.